The 21 T cell receptor beta chains listed next were all sequenced from one sample in a study of cytomegalovirus exposure and HLA in healthy donors. The primer mix had 60 Vbeta and 13 Jbeta primers. The data were produced by immunoSEQ multiplex PCR, yet TCRdb's version contains in-frame clones alone and is incomplete. This sample has about 160,000 clones, with 70% to 80% found just once. The sequenced sample was PBMCs. The receptors originated from a woman between 50 and 59 years old in good health and CMV-seronegative.

This chain uses TRBV7-2 with TRBJ2-7, with D possibly TRBD1 on 5 matching bases. CDR3 length equals 14 residues. The germline gives CDR1 SGHTA, CDR2 FQGNSA. The ends were cut back, 3 bases at V and 2 bases at J, with 11 bases in the middle. This CDR3 is CASSLGRTTYEQYF. The CDR3 coding sequence is TGTGCCAGCAGCTTGGGGCGTACCACCTACGAGCAGTACTTC.

This clone was detected only once. The chain combines TRBV7-7 with TRBJ2-2; 7 bases map to TRBD1. CDR1 is SSHAT, CDR2 FNYEAQ, per germline (reference sequence). V gave up 0 bases and J gave up 2 bases; unmatched junction bases: 3. The CDR3 totals 16 residues. The CDR3 protein is CASSLARDRNTGELFF. CDR3 DNA sequence: TGTGCCAGCAGCTTAGCCCGGGACAGAAACACCGGGGAGCTGTTTTTT.

This clone was detected a few times. This chain links TRBV19 with TRBJ1-1; D uncertain. Per germline, CDR1 LNHDA and CDR2 SQIVND (reference sequence). With 0 bases removed from V and 5 bases from J, the gap between germline ends came to 7 bases. The CDR3 contains 13 residues. As DNA, the CDR3 is TGTGCCAGTAGTATAGATATTCGGACTGAAGCTTTCTTT. It translates to CASSIDIRTEAFF.

This chain links TRBV19 with TRBJ2-3; 7 bases match TRBD1. The CDR3 spans 15 residues. In germline, CDR1 is LNHDA, CDR2 SQIVND (reference sequence). Trimming took 3 bases from V and 2 from J; bases not matched to a gene: 5. The CDR3 DNA is TGTGCCAGTAGTATGACAGGGACAATCACAGATACGCAGTATTTT. Its translation: CASSMTGTITDTQYF. The full variable domain, in which reference TRBV19 and TRBJ2-3 provide the parts outside the CDR3, is DGGITQSPKYLFRKEGQNVTLSCEQNLNHDAMYWYRQDPGQGLRLIYYSQIVNDFQKGDIAEGYSVSREKKESFPLTVTSAQKNPTAFYLCASSMTGTITDTQYFGPGTRLTVL.

V and J are TRBV14 and TRBJ1-6; TRBD1 is a possible D gene (6 bases). This CDR3 is built from 13 residues. The germline V gene encodes CDR1 SGHDN and CDR2 FVKESK. The ends were cut back, 4 bases at V and 10 bases at J, with 11 bases in the middle. CDR3 DNA sequence: TGTGCCAGCAGCCCATTTAGGGGGTCACCCCTCCACTTT. Translation: CASSPFRGSPLHF.

The chain couples TRBV10-3 to TRBJ2-7; the match to TRBD2 covers 14 bases. The V gene end was trimmed by 8 bases and the J gene end by 3 bases; junction bases not matched to a gene: 0. The CDR3 consists of 13 residues. The germline CDR1 and CDR2 sequences are ENHRY and SYGVKD. The CDR3 DNA reads TGTGCCATCGGGACTAGCGGGGGCTACGAGCAGTACTTC. It yields the protein CAIGTSGGYEQYF.

A word on this clone: This sample includes further DNA sequences coding for the same CDR3. The chain recombines TRBV5-1 with TRBJ2-7; D is perhaps TRBD2 (6 bases). The CDR3 has 13 amino acids. V was trimmed by 0 bases and J by 6 bases, leaving 10 bases between them. Germline values: CDR1 SGHRS, CDR2 YFSETQ. The CDR3 region has the DNA TGCGCCAGCAGCTTGGTGGAGGGGTTCGAGCAGTACTTC. It yields the protein CASSLVEGFEQYF. The complete variable domain, with remaining parts taken from reference TRBV5-1 and TRBJ2-7, reads KAGVTQTPRYLIKTRGQQVTLSCSPISGHRSVSWYQQTPGQGLQFLFEYFSETQRNKGNFPGRFSGRQFSNSRSEMNVSTLELGDSALYLCASSLVEGFEQYFGPGTRLTVT.

This sequence joins TRBV5-6 and TRBJ1-6; the match to TRBD1 covers 7 bases. CDR1 is SGHDT, CDR2 YYEEEE, per germline. The CDR3 length is 16 residues. The junction had 7 bases not matched to a gene; V was cut back by 4 bases and J by 3 bases. CDR3 loop: CASSTGTANYNSPLHF. The CDR3, as DNA: TGTGCCAGCAGCACCGGGACAGCAAACTATAATTCACCCCTCCACTTT. The entire variable domain, with the rest obtained from reference TRBV5-6 and TRBJ1-6, is as follows: DAGVTQSPTHLIKTRGQQVTLRCSPKSGHDTVSWYQQALGQGPQFIFQYYEEEERQRGNFPDRFSGHQFPNYSSELNVNALLLGDSALYLCASSTGTANYNSPLHFGNGTRLTVT.

In nucleotides, the CDR3 is TGTGCCAGCAGCCCCGCCGATAGTTATGGCTACACCTTC. Translating it yields CASSPADSYGYTF. This sequence joins TRBV7-2 and TRBJ1-2; D not certain. V lost 5 bases, J lost 5 bases, and 12 bases lay in between. The germline V gene has CDR1 SGHTA and CDR2 FQGNSA. This CDR3 contains 13 residues.

J is TRBJ1-1 and V is TRBV5-1; D is perhaps TRBD1 (5 bases). Germline V lookup: CDR1 SGHRS, CDR2 YFSETQ. This CDR3 spans 15 amino acids. V was pared by 0 bases and J by 11 bases, with 20 bases between. CDR3 amino acids: CASSLAEGSSRGAFF. CDR3 nucleotide sequence: TGCGCCAGCAGCTTGGCGGAGGGGTCATCAAGAGGGGCTTTCTTT.

The chain has TRBV5-1 and TRBJ2-7; 7 bases align to TRBD2. CDR1 is SGHRS and CDR2 is YFSETQ in the germline V gene. Trimming cost V 7 bases and J 2 bases; bases outside gene matches: 6. This CDR3 has 13 amino acids. CDR3 DNA sequence: TGCGCCAGCGCGGGCGGGAGTCCCTACGAGCAGTACTTC. This sequence encodes CASAGGSPYEQYF.

This chain uses TRBV12-2 with TRBJ2-1; the table's D call of TRBD2 was not tested on the DNA. TRBV12-2 is classified as a pseudogene. This CDR3 comprises 15 residues. The CDR3 reads CASRLHAGGPNEQFF. CDR3 sequence (DNA): TGTGCAAGTCGCTTACATGCGGGAGGGCCCAATGAGCAGTTCTTC.

V usage is TRBV15 and J usage is TRBJ2-7, with 8 bases identical to TRBD1. The CDR3 covers 17 residues. V gave up 2 bases and J gave up 3 bases; unmatched junction bases: 12. Germline V gene sequence: CDR1 LNHNV, CDR2 YYDKDF (reference sequence). As DNA, the CDR3 is TGTGCCACCAGCAGAAGTTTGTTGGGGACAGGCATCTACGAGCAGTACTTC. It translates to CATSRSLLGTGIYEQYF.

This clone has at least ten counts. The chain is built from TRBV5-6 and TRBJ2-5, with D maybe TRBD2 (6 bases). The CDR3 loop spans 15 amino acids. With 0 bases removed from V and 9 bases from J, the gap between germline ends came to 18 bases. Germline assignment: CDR1 SGHDT and CDR2 YYEEEE. CDR3: CASSLGAGSSPAQYF. CDR3 in DNA: TGTGCCAGCAGCTTGGGGGCGGGGTCCTCCCCTGCCCAGTACTTC.

V gene TRBV29-1 combines with J gene TRBJ2-3, with 11 bases fitting TRBD1. The V segment lost 4 bases and the J segment 4 bases; nucleotides outside the gene matches: 7. This CDR3 is built from 15 residues. Germline CDR1 is SQVTM and CDR2 is ANQGSEA. CDR3: CSVGRGGQGADTQYF. CDR3 bases: TGCAGCGTTGGCCGAGGGGGACAGGGGGCAGATACGCAGTATTTT.

This clone was seen more than once but under ten times. This chain uses TRBV18 with TRBJ1-2, with D maybe TRBD1 (6 bases). CDR3 size: 15 residues. The ends were cut back, 5 bases at V and 8 bases at J, with 21 bases in the middle. CDR1 and CDR2 from the germline V gene are KGHSH and LQKENI. The chain's CDR3 is CASSSETQGIKGYTF. The CDR3 bases are TGTGCCAGCTCATCCGAAACTCAGGGGATTAAGGGCTACACCTTC.

J is TRBJ2-7 and V is TRBV27; D ambiguous. Trimming shortened V by 6 bases and J by 0 bases, and 9 bases separated the two germline ends. The germline CDR1 and CDR2 sequences are MNHEY and SMNVEV (reference sequence). The CDR3 runs 13 residues. The CDR3 loop reads CASSSEASYEQYF. In DNA form, the CDR3 reads TGTGCCAGCAGCTCCGAGGCCTCCTACGAGCAGTACTTC.

The chain recombines TRBV28 with TRBJ1-3, with 7 bases fitting TRBD1. CDR3 length: 16 amino acids. Germline-derived CDR1 and CDR2 are MDHEN and SYDVKM. Germline trimming cut 7 bases from V and 0 bases from J; bases unmatched to any gene: 9. CDR3 region: CASTQGQSLSGNTIYF. The CDR3 nucleotides are TGTGCCAGCACCCAGGGACAGAGCCTCTCTGGAAACACCATATATTTT.

CDR3 protein: CAISATSGRSAGELFF. The CDR3 nucleotides are TGTGCCATCAGTGCTACTAGCGGGAGGTCGGCCGGGGAGCTGTTTTTT. The chain links TRBV10-3 to TRBJ2-2; TRBD2 matches 12 bases. Germline V gives CDR1 ENHRY, CDR2 SYGVKD. V shed 4 bases and J 6 bases; nucleotides not matched to a gene: 6. The CDR3 extends over 16 amino acids.

In DNA form, the CDR3 reads TGTGCCAGCCTGAGGGACTCTCGCACAGATACGCAGTATTTT. Translation: CASLRDSRTDTQYF. The chain couples TRBV28 to TRBJ2-3; weak D call: TRBD2 (6 bases). CDR1 is MDHEN and CDR2 is SYDVKM in the germline V gene. The length of the CDR3 is 14 residues. V gave up 8 bases and J gave up 1 base, with 13 bases separating them.

This clone occurred once. CDR3 sequence (DNA): TGTGCCAGCAGCCAAGGGACTAGCGGGAGGAGGTGGTACGAGCAGTACTTC. This sequence encodes CASSQGTSGRRWYEQYF. This rearrangement joins TRBV14 to TRBJ2-7; 14 bases are a match to TRBD2. The V gene's germline CDR1 is SGHDN and CDR2 FVKESK. This CDR3 region has 17 residues. Trimming at V came to 1 base and at J to 4 bases, leaving 6 bases not matched to a gene.